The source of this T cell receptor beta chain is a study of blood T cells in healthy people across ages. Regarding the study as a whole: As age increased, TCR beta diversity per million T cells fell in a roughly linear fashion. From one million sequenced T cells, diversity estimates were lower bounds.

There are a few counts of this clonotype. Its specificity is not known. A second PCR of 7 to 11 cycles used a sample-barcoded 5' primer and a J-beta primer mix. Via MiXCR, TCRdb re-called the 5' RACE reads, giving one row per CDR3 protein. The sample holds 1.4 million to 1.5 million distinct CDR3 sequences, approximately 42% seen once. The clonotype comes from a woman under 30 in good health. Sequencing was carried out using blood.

CDR3 DNA: TGTGCCAGCAGCTTAGGTGACGGCTGGGGACAGTACTTC. It yields the protein CASSLGDGWGQYF. The chain is built from TRBV13 and TRBJ2-4; D is unresolved. The CDR3 runs 13 residues. V was trimmed by 0 bases and J by 13 bases, leaving 13 bases between them. Germline V gene lookup returns CDR1 PRHDT and CDR2 FYEKMQ (reference sequence).